This TCR beta chain was captured by sequencing in a study of CXCR3-negative and CXCR3-positive naive CD8 T cells. Background on the study: Across all libraries, TRB reads numbered approximately 140 million, with about 1.5 +/- 0.3 million in each library.

TRB cDNA libraries were made by UMI-labeled 5' RACE. TCRdb reprocessed the 5' RACE reads and stores each CDR3 protein as one record, lacking DNA. The repertoire table contains approximately 65,000 distinct CDR3 sequences. This CDR3 region has 13 residues. CDR1 is MDHEN, CDR2 SYDVKM, per germline. Investigators sorted each CD8+ T cell subset in triplicate, taking around 290,000 cells each time. With regard to this clonotype: What it binds is not known.

Whole-study results and caveats: Greater hydrophobicity was found in TRB CDR3s of CXCR3-positive naive cells than of CXCR3-negative naive cells. With respect to TRBV-TRBJ usage, naive CXCR3-negative and CXCR3-positive cells were similar; memory differed.

This chain links TRBV28 with TRBJ2-7; TCRdb's D call of TRBD1 is untestable without DNA. Sequenced input: naive CXCR3+ CD8+ T cells from blood. The sample's subset: CD45RO-CCR7+CD27+CD95- naive CD8+ T cells expressing CXCR3 (TNR3+). This TCR was sampled from a human donor in good health. Some clones in this sample may be carry-over from other donors' samples. The CDR3: CASMGQGGYEQYF. The entire variable domain, with the rest obtained from reference TRBV28 and TRBJ2-7, is as follows: DVKVTQSSRYLVKRTGEKVFLECVQDMDHENMFWYRQDPGLGLRLIYFSYDVKMKEKGDIPEGYSVSREKKERFSLILESASTNQTSMYLCASMGQGGYEQYFGPGTRLTVT.